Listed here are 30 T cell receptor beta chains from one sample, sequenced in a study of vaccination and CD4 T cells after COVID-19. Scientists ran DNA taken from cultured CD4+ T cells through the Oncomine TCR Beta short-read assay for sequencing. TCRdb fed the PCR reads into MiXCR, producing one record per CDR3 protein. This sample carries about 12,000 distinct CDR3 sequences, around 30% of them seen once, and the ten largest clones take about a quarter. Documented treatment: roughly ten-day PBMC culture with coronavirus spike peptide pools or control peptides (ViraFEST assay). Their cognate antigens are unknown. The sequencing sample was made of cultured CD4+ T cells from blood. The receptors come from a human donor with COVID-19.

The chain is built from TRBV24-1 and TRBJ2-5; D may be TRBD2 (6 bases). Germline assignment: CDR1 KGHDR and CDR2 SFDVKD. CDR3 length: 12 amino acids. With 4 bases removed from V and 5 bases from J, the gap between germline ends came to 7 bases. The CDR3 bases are TGTGCCACCAGTGACCGGGGGGAGACCCAGTACTTC. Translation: CATSDRGETQYF.

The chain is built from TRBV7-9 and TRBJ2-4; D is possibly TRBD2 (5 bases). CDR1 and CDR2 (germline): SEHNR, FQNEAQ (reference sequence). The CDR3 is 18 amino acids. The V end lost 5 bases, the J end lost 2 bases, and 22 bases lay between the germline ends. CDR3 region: CASSQRTREGLTKNIQYF. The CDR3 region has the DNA TGTGCCAGCAGCCAACGGACCCGGGAAGGTTTAACCAAAAACATTCAGTACTTC.

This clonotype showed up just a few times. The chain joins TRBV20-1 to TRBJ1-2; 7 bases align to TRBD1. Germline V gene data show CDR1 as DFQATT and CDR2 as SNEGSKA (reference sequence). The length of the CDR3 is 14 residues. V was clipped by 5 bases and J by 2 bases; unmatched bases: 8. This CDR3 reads CSASDPRGNYGYTF. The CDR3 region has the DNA TGCAGTGCTTCTGATCCCAGGGGGAACTATGGCTACACCTTC.

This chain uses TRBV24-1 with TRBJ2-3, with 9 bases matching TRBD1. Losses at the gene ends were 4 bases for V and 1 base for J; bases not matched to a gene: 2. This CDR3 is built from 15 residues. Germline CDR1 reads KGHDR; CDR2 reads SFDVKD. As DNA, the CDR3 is TGTGCCACCAGTGACCGGGACAGGGGCACAGATACGCAGTATTTT. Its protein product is CATSDRDRGTDTQYF.

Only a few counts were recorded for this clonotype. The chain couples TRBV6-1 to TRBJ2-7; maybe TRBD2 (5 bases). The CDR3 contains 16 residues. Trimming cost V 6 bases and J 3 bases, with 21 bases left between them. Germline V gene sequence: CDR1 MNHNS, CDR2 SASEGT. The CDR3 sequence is CASSEGRGYKNYEQYF. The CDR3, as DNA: TGTGCCAGCAGCGAGGGTCGCGGATACAAAAACTACGAGCAGTACTTC.

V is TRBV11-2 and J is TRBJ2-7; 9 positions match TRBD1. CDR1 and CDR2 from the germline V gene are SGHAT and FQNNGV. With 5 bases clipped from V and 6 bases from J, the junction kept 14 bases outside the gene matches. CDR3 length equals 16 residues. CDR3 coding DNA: TGTGCCAGCAGCCGACTCCTAACAGGGGGCCTGGGCGAGCAGTACTTC. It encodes CASSRLLTGGLGEQYF.

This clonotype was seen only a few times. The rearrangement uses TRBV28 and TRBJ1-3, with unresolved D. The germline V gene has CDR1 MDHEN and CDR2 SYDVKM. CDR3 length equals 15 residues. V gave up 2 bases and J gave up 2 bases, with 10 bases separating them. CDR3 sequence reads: CASSLLPTAGNTIYF. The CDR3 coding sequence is TGTGCCAGCAGTTTACTCCCGACGGCTGGAAACACCATATATTTT.

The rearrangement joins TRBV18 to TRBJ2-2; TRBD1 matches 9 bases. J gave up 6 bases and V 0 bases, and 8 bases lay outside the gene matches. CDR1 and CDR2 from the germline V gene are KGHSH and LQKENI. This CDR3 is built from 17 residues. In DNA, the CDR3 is TGTGCCAGCTCACCACCGCGTACAGGGGGCCTCTCCGGGGAGCTGTTTTTT. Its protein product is CASSPPRTGGLSGELFF.

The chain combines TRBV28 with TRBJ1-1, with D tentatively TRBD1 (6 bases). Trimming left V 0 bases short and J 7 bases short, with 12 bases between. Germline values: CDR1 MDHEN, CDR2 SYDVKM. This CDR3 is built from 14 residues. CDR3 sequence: CASSLWGGGGEAFF. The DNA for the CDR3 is TGTGCCAGCAGTTTATGGGGGGGCGGGGGTGAAGCTTTCTTT.

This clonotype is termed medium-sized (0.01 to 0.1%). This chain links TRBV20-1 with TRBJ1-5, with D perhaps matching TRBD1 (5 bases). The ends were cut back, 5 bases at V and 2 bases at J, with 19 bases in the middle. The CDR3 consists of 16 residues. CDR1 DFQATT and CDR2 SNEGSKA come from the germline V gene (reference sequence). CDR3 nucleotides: TGCAGTGCTCCGGGGGACCTCGGGGGGGGCAATCAGCCCCAGCATTTT. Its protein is CSAPGDLGGGNQPQHF.

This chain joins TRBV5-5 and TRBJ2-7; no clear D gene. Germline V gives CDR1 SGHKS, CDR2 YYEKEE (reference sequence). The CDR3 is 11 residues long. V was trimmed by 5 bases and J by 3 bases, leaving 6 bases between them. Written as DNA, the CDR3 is TGTGCCAGCAGTCGGGTCTACGAGCAGTACTTC. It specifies CASSRVYEQYF.

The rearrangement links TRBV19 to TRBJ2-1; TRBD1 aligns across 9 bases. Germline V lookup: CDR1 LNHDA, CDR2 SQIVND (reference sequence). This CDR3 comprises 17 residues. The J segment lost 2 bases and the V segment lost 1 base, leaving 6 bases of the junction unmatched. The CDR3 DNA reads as TGTGCCAGTAGTATAGGACAGGGGGGTCTTCCCTACAATGAGCAGTTCTTC. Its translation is CASSIGQGGLPYNEQFF.

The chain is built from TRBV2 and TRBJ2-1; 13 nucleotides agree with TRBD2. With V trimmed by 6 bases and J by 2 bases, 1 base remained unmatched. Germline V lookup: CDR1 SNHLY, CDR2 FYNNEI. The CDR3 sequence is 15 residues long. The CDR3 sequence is CASSGTSGAYNEQFF. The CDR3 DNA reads TGTGCCAGCAGCGGGACTAGCGGGGCCTACAATGAGCAGTTCTTC. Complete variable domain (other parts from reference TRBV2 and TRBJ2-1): EPEVTQTPSHQVTQMGQEVILRCVPISNHLYFYWYRQILGQKVEFLVSFYNNEISEKSEIFDDQFSVERPDGSNFTLKIRSTKLEDSAMYFCASSGTSGAYNEQFFGPGTRLTVL.

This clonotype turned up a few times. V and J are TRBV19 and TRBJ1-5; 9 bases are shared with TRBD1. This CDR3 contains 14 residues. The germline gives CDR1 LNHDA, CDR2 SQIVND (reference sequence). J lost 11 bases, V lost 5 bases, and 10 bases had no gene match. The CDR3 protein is CASSFTGGGPSQHF. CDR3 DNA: TGTGCCAGTAGTTTTACAGGGGGCGGCCCGTCCCAGCATTTT.

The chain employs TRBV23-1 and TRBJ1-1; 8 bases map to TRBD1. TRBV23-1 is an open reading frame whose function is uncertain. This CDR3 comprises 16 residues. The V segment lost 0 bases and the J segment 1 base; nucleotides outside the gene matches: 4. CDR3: CASSQSGDRTNTEAFF. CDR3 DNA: TGCGCCAGCAGTCAATCAGGGGACAGGACGAACACTGAAGCTTTCTTT.

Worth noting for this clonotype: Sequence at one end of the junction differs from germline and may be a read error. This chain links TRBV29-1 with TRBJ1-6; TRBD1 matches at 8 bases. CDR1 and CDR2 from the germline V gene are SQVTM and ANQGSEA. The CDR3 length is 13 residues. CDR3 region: CGVQGANNSPLHF. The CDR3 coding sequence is TGCGGCGTCCAGGGGGCGAATAATTCACCCCTCCACTTT.

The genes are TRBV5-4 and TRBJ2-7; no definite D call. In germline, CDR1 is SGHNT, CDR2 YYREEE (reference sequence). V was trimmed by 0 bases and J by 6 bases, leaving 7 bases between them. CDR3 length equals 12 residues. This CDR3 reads CASSLGGFEQYF. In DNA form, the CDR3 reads TGTGCCAGCAGCTTGGGGGGATTCGAGCAGTACTTC.

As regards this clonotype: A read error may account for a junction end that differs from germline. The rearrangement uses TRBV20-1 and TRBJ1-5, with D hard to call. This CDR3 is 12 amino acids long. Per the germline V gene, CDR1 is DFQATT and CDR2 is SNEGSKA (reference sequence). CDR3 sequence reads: CSAKGGNQAQHF. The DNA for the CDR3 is TGCAGTGCTAAGGGAGGCAATCAGGCCCAGCATTTT.

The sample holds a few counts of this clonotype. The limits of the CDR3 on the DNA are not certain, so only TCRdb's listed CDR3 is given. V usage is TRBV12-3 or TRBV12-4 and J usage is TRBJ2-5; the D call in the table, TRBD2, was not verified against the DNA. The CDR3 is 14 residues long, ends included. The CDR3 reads CASRADSTSGGQYF.

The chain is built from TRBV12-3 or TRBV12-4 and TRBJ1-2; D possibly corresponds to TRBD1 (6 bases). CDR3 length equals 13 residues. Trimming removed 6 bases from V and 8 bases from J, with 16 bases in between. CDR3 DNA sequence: TGTGCCAGCAGGCCGGGGGGGGGCTTGGGCTACACCTTC. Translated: CASRPGGGLGYTF.

The CDR3 reads CASSFGDRGSEKLFF. CDR3 in DNA: TGTGCCAGCAGCTTCGGGGACAGGGGGTCTGAAAAACTGTTTTTT. The chain carries TRBV7-9 and TRBJ1-4, with 11 bases lining up with TRBD1. CDR3 length equals 15 residues. The junction had 4 bases not matched to a gene; V was cut back by 3 bases and J by 7 bases. CDR1 is SEHNR and CDR2 is FQNEAQ in the germline V gene (reference sequence). The full variable domain, its missing parts supplied by reference TRBV7-9 and TRBJ1-4, is DTGVSQNPRHKITKRGQNVTFRCDPISEHNRLYWYRQTLGQGPEFLTYFQNEAQLEKSRLLSDRFSAERPKGSFSTLEIQRTEQGDSAMYLCASSFGDRGSEKLFFGSGTQLSVL.

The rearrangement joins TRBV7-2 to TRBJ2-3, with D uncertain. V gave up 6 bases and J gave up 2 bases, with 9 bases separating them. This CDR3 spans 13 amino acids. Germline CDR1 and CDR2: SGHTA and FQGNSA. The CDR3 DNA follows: TGTGCCAGCAGACGAGGACCCACAGATACGCAGTATTTT. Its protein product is CASRRGPTDTQYF.

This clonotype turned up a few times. CDR3 in DNA: TGTGCCAGTAGTATACAGGGTGTCTCCTACAATGAGCAGTTCTTC. It codes for CASSIQGVSYNEQFF. The rearrangement uses TRBV19 and TRBJ2-1, with D possibly TRBD1 on 5 matching bases. The V and J ends lost 2 bases and 0 bases respectively, with 8 bases between them. CDR3 length: 15 amino acids. The V gene's germline CDR1 is LNHDA and CDR2 SQIVND (reference sequence).

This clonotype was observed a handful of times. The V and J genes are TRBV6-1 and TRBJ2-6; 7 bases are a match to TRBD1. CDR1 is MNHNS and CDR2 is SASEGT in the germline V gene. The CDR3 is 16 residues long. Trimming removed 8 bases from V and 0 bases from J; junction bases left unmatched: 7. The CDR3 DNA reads TGTGCCAGCCTAAGGGGGCGCGTCTCTGGGGCCAACGTCCTGACTTTC. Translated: CASLRGRVSGANVLTF.

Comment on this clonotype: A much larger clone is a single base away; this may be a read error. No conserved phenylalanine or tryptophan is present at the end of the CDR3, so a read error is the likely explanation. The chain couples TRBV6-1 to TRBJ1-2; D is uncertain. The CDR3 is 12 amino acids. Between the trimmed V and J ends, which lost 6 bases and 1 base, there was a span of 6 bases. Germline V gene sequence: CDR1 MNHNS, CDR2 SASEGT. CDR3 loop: CASSFNNYGYTL. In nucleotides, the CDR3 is TGTGCCAGCAGCTTTAATAACTATGGCTACACCTTA.

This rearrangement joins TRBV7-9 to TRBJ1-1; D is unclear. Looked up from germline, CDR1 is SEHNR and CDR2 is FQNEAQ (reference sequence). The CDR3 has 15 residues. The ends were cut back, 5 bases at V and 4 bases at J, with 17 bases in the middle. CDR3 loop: CASSRGSNWGTEAFF. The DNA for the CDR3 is TGTGCCAGCAGCCGAGGGTCAAATTGGGGCACTGAAGCTTTCTTT.

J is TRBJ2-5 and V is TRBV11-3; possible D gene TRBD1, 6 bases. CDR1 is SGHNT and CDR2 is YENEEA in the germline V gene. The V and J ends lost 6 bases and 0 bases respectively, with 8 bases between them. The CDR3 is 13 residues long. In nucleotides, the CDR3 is TGTGCCAGCAGAAGGACAGACCAAGAGACCCAGTACTTC. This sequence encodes CASRRTDQETQYF.

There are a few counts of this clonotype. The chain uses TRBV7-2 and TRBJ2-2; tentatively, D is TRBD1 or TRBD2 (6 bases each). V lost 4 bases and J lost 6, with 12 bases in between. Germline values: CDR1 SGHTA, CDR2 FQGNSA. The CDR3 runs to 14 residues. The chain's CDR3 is CASSSTGTAGELFF. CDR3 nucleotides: TGTGCCAGCAGCTCCACAGGGACTGCCGGGGAGCTGTTTTTT.

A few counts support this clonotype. CDR3 nucleotide sequence: TGCAGTGCTAGAGCGGGGGGGCGATATACGCAGTATTTT. The encoded protein is CSARAGGRYTQYF. The chain recombines TRBV20-1 with TRBJ2-3; TRBD2 matches 8 bases. V gave up 1 base and J gave up 7 bases; unmatched junction bases: 4. The CDR3 is 13 residues long. Germline V gene data show CDR1 as DFQATT and CDR2 as SNEGSKA (reference sequence).

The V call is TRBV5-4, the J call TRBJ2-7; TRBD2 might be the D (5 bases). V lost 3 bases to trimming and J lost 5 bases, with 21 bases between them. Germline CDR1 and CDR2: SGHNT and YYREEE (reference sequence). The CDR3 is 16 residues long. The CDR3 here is CASSSGRRTGSDEQYF. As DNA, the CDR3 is TGTGCCAGCAGCTCGGGCCGGCGGACGGGGTCTGACGAGCAGTACTTC.